The entry that follows covers one T cell receptor beta chain sequence. V shed 6 bases and J 8 bases; nucleotides not matched to a gene: 3. Germline V gene data show CDR1 as SNHLY and CDR2 as FYNNEI. This CDR3 has 12 amino acids. The data were obtained in a study of blood T cell repertoires in COVID-19. Study-level background: T cells, B-cell-depleted T cells, or PBMCs supplied cDNA or gDNA.

Clones were read by immunoSEQ multiplex PCR, and TCRdb kept only the in-frame ones, dropping some. The table shows around 140,000 clones, with roughly three quarters occurring only once. This sequence originates from a woman aged 70-85 years with acute or convalescent COVID-19. Source material: peripheral blood. This sequence joins TRBV2 and TRBJ1-1; 10 bases align to TRBD1. CDR3 DNA sequence: TGTGCCAGCAGCCTGACAGGGGGCGAAGCTTTCTTT. This encodes CASSLTGGEAFF.